This TCR beta chain was identified during a study of blood T cell repertoires in COVID-19. Study-wide context: Samples taken during acute and convalescent COVID-19 were collected in the United States, Italy and Spain. PBMCs, B-cell-depleted T cells, or T cells provided the cDNA or gDNA that made up the material.

Seattle participants joined during active infection and were tracked over time. Germline V gene data show CDR1 as LNHDA and CDR2 as SQIVND (reference sequence). The CDR3 sequence is 13 residues long. V lost 8 bases and J lost 5; bases outside the gene matches: 3. In the original analysis: Amplification of reference gene primers was used by the study to estimate nucleated cell counts. TCRdb keeps only in-frame clones here, not all; method: immunoSEQ multiplex PCR. V and J calls and clone size follow that table, whereas D and trimming were derived from the DNA. Among fewer than 700,000 clones listed, around 90% were seen once.

This sequence joins TRBV19 and TRBJ2-7, with TRBD2 matching over 13 bases. Sequenced: peripheral blood. This clonotype originated in a woman between 50 and 59 years old with COVID-19, enrolled during active disease. The CDR3 is CASGTSGAHEQYF. CDR3 in DNA: TGTGCCAGTGGGACTAGCGGGGCGCACGAGCAGTACTTC.